The clone carrying this TCR beta chain was detected only a few times. The sample is drawn from a study of beta chain features in type 1 diabetes. V lost 1 base, J lost 4 bases, and 10 bases lay in between. The CDR3 sequence is 14 residues long. Germline CDR1 SGHDT, CDR2 YYEEEE. The study reverse transcribed the entire isolated RNA, so it sequenced expressed TCRB transcripts. Sequencing of naive, central memory and regulatory T cell samples gave an average of around 3.5 million reads. Measured with immunoSEQ multiplex PCR; TCRdb has only the in-frame clones, and not every one. Among 250,000 to 300,000 clones listed, approximately 8% were seen once.

The specimen was central memory CD4+ T cells from blood. The rearrangement joins TRBV5-6 to TRBJ2-3, with unresolved D. This TCR was sampled from a woman younger than 30 in good health. This CDR3 is CASSLRVGPDTQYF. CDR3 in DNA: TGTGCCAGCAGCTTGAGGGTAGGGCCAGATACGCAGTATTTT.